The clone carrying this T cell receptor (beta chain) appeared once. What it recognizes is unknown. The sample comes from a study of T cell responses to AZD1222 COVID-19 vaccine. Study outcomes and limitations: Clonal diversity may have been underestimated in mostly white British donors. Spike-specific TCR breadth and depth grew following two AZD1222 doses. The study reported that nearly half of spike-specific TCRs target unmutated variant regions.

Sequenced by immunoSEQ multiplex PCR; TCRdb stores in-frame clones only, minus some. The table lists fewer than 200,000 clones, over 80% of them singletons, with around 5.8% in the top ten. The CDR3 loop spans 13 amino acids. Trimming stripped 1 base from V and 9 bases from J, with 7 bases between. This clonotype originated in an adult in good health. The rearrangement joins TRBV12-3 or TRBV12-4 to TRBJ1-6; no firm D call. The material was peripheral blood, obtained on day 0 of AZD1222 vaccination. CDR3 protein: CASSLGPGSPLHF. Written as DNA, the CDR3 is TGTGCCAGCAGTTTAGGTCCGGGTTCACCCCTCCACTTT.